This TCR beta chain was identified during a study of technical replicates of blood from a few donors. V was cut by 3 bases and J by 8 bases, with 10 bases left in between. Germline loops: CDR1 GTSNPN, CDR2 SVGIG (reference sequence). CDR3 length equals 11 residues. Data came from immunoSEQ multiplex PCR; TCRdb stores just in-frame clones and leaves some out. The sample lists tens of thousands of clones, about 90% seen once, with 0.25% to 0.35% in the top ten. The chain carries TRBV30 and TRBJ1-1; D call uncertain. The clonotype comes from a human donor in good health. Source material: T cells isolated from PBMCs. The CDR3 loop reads CAWRVGAEAFF. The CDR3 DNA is TGTGCCTGGAGGGTGGGCGCCGAAGCTTTCTTT.